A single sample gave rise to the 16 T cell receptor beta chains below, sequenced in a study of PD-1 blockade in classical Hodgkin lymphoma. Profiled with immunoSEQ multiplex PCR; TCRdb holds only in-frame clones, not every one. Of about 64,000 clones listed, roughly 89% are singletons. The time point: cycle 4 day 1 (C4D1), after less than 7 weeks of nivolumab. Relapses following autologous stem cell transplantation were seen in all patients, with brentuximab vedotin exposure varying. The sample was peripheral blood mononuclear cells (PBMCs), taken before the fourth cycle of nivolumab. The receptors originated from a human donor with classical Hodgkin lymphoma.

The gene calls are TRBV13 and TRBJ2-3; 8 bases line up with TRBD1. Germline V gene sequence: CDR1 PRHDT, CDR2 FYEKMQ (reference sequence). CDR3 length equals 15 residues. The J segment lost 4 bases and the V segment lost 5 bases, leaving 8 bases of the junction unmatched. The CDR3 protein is CASSPSGGLADTQYF. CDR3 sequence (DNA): TGTGCCAGCAGCCCCTCAGGGGGCCTAGCAGATACGCAGTATTTT.

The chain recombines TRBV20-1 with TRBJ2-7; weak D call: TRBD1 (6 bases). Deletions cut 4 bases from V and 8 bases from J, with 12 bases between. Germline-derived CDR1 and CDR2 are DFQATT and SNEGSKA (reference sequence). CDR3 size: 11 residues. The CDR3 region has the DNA TGCAGTGCTACCCCAGGGGAGCAGCAGTACTTC. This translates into CSATPGEQQYF.

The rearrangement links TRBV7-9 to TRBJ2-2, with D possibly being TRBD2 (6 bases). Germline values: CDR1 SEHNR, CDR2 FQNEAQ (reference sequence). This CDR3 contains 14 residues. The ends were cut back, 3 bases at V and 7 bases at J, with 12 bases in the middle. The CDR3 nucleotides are TGTGCCAGCAGCTTTGTCTCGGGGGTCGGGGAGCTGTTTTTT. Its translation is CASSFVSGVGELFF. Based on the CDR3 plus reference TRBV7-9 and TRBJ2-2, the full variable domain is DTGVSQNPRHKITKRGQNVTFRCDPISEHNRLYWYRQTLGQGPEFLTYFQNEAQLEKSRLLSDRFSAERPKGSFSTLEIQRTEQGDSAMYLCASSFVSGVGELFFGEGSRLTVL.

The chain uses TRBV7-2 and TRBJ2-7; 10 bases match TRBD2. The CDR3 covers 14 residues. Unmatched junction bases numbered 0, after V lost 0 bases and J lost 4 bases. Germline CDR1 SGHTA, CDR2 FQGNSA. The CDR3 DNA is TGTGCCAGCAGCTTAGCGACTAGCGGGTACGAGCAGTACTTC. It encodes CASSLATSGYEQYF.

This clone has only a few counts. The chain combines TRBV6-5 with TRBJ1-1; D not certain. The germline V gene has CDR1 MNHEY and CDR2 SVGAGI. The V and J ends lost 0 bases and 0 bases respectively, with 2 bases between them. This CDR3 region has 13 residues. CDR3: CASSYSVNTEAFF. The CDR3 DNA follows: TGTGCCAGCAGTTACTCGGTGAACACTGAAGCTTTCTTT.

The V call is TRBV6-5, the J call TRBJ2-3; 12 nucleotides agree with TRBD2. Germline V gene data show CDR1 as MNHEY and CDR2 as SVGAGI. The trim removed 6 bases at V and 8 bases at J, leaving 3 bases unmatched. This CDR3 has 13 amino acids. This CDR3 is CASRMGLAGTQYF. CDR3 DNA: TGTGCCAGCAGGATGGGACTAGCGGGTACGCAGTATTTT.

The CDR3 nucleotides read TGTGCCAGCAGCTTGGTCCCTGGGGGATCCTACGAGCAGTACTTC. Its protein product is CASSLVPGGSYEQYF. The V gene is TRBV5-8, the J gene TRBJ2-7; D is possibly TRBD1 or TRBD2 (5 bases each). V was cut by 0 bases and J by 1 base, with 11 bases left in between. Looked up from germline, CDR1 is SGHTS and CDR2 is YDEGEE. The CDR3 sequence is 15 residues long.

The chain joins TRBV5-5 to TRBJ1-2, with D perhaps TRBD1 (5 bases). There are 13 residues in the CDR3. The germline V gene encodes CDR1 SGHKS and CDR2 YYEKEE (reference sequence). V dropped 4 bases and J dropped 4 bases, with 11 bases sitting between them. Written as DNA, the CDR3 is TGTGCCAGCAGCCGGGACTCCTTCTATGGCTACACCTTC. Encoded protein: CASSRDSFYGYTF.

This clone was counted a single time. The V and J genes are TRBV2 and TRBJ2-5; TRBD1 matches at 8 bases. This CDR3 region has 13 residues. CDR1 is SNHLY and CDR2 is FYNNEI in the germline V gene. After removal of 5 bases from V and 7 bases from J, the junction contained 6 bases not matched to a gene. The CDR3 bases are TGTGCCAGCAGTCTGGACAGGGTCGGGACCCAGTACTTC. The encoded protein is CASSLDRVGTQYF.

The CDR3 here is CATSSGTPTLSSGANVLTF. The DNA for the CDR3 is TGTGCCACCAGCAGTGGGACTCCTACCCTCTCCTCTGGGGCCAACGTCCTGACTTTC. The rearrangement joins TRBV15 to TRBJ2-6; possible D gene TRBD2, 6 bases. Trimming pared 3 bases from V and 0 bases from J, leaving 18 bases between. CDR3 size: 19 residues. CDR1 is LNHNV, CDR2 YYDKDF, per germline (reference sequence).

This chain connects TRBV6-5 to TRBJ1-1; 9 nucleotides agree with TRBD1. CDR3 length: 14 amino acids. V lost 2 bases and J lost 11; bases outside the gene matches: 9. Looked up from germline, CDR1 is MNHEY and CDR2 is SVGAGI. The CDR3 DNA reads TGTGCCAGCAGTTACGGGACAGGGAGCAGTTTTGCTTTCTTT. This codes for CASSYGTGSSFAFF.

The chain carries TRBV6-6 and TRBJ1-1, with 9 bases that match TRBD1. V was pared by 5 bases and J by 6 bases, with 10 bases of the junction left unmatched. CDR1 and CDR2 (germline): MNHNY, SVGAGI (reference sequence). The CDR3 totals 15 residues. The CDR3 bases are TGTGCCAGCAGTCAAACAGGGGGCGGAGGTTCTGAAGCTTTCTTT. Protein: CASSQTGGGGSEAFF.

This CDR3 reads CASSIRVETGELFF. For the CDR3, the DNA is TGTGCCAGCAGTATCCGGGTCGAGACCGGGGAGCTGTTTTTT. The rearrangement uses TRBV27 and TRBJ2-2; D is uncertain. Germline CDR1 reads MNHEY; CDR2 reads SMNVEV (reference sequence). This CDR3 region has 14 residues. With 5 bases removed from V and 5 bases from J, the gap between germline ends came to 12 bases.

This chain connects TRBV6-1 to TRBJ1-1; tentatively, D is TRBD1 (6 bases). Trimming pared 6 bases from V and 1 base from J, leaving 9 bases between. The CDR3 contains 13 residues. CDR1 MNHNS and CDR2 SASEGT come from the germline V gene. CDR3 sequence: CASRTDRNTEAFF. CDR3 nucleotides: TGTGCCAGCAGGACGGACAGGAACACTGAAGCTTTCTTT.

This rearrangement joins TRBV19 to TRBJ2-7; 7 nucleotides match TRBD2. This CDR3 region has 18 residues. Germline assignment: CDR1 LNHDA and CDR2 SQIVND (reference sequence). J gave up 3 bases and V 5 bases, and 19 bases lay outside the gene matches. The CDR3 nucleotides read TGTGCCAGTAGTCCCAGCGGGGCGTCCTATCGCCCGTTCTACGAGCAGTACTTC. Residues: CASSPSGASYRPFYEQYF.

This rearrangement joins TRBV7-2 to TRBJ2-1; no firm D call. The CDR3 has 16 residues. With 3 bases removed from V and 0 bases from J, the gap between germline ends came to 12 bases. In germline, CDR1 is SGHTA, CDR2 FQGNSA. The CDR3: CASSFWAISSYNEQFF. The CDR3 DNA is TGTGCCAGCAGCTTCTGGGCGATCAGCTCCTACAATGAGCAGTTCTTC. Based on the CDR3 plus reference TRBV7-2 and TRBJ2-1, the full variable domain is GAGVSQSPSNKVTEKGKDVELRCDPISGHTALYWYRQSLGQGLEFLIYFQGNSAPDKSGLPSDRFSAERTGGSVSTLTIQRTQQEDSAVYLCASSFWAISSYNEQFFGPGTRLTVL.